This T cell receptor (beta chain) was sequenced for a study of blood T cell repertoires in COVID-19. Sequencing was performed with immunoSEQ multiplex PCR; in TCRdb, only in-frame clones are kept and a portion is missing. The sample has 140,000 or so clones, approximately 80% seen once; the top ten hold about a tenth. Trimming removed 0 bases from V and 0 bases from J, with 11 bases in between. This CDR3 is 16 amino acids long. From germline, CDR1 is SGHKS and CDR2 YYEKEE (reference sequence). The rearrangement links TRBV5-5 to TRBJ2-3; D is unclear. The clonotype originates from a man aged 55 to 70 with active or convalescent COVID-19. The sample consisted of peripheral blood. In DNA, the CDR3 is TGTGCCAGCAGCTTGGGGAGAAGTTCTAGCACAGATACGCAGTATTTT. Its translation is CASSLGRSSSTDTQYF.